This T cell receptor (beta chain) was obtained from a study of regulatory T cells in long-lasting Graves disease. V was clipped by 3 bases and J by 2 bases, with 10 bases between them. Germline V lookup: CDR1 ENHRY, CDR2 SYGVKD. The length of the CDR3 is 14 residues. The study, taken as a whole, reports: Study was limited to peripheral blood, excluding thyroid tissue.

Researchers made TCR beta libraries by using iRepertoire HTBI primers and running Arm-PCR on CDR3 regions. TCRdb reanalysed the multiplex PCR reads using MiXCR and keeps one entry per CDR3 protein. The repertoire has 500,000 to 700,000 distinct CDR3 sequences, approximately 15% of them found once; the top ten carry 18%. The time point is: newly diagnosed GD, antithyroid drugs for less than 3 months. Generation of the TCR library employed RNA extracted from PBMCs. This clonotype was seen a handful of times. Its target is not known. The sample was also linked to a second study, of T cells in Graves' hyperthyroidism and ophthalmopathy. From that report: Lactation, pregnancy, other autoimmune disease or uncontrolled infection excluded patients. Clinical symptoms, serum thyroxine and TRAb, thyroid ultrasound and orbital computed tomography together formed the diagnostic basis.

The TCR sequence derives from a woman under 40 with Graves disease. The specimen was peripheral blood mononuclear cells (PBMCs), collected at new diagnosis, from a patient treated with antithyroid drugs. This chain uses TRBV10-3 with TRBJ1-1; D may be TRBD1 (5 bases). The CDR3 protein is CAISDDRGNTEAFF. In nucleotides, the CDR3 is TGTGCCATCAGTGACGACAGAGGAAACACTGAAGCTTTCTTT.